One and the same sample provided the 32 T cell receptor beta chains below, sequenced in a study of T cell responses to AZD1222 COVID-19 vaccine. Data came from immunoSEQ multiplex PCR; TCRdb stores just in-frame clones and leaves some out. The table has over 95,000 clones, about 89% seen once. The sequenced sample was peripheral blood, obtained 28 days after the second AZD1222 dose. These receptors were collected from an adult who received the AZD1222 COVID-19 vaccine.

The genes are TRBV7-9 and TRBJ2-2; tentative D call: TRBD2 (6 bases). The CDR3 is 19 amino acids. The germline CDR1 and CDR2 sequences are SEHNR and FQNEAQ (reference sequence). Trimming took off 5 bases at V and 1 base at J, with 23 bases between the two ends. The CDR3 reads CASSPVRGLLRKNTGELFF. In DNA form, the CDR3 reads TGTGCCAGCAGCCCGGTGCGGGGTCTCCTTCGGAAGAACACCGGGGAGCTGTTTTTT.

The chain couples TRBV6-1 to TRBJ1-5; D is possibly TRBD1 (5 bases). Germline CDR1 reads MNHNS; CDR2 reads SASEGT. The CDR3 spans 16 residues. Trimming took off 2 bases at V and 3 bases at J, with 14 bases between the two ends. In nucleotides, the CDR3 is TGTGCCAGCAGTGAACCGGGAGGGGTGAACAATCAGCCCCAGCATTTT. As protein: CASSEPGGVNNQPQHF.

CDR3 sequence (DNA): TGCGCCAGCAGCCCGGGCGGGGTCTCCTACAATGAGCAGTTCTTC. Translating it yields CASSPGGVSYNEQFF. The V call is TRBV4-1, the J call TRBJ2-1, with D possibly TRBD2 on 6 matching bases. CDR3 length: 15 amino acids. Germline values: CDR1 MGHRA, CDR2 YSYEKL. V was pared by 4 bases and J by 0 bases, with 10 bases between.

The chain carries TRBV18 and TRBJ2-2; 9 nucleotides line up with TRBD1. The CDR3 has 16 amino acids. Germline trimming cut 4 bases from V and 6 bases from J; bases unmatched to any gene: 9. Germline assignment: CDR1 KGHSH and CDR2 LQKENI. For the CDR3, the DNA is TGTGCCAGCTCACTACGGACAGGGGAAGGCCCCGGGGAGCTGTTTTTT. Its translation is CASSLRTGEGPGELFF. The complete variable domain, with remaining parts taken from reference TRBV18 and TRBJ2-2, reads NAGVMQNPRHLVRRRGQEARLRCSPMKGHSHVYWYRQLPEEGLKFMVYLQKENIIDESGMPKERFSAEFPKEGPSILRIQQVVRGDSAAYFCASSLRTGEGPGELFFGEGSRLTVL.

This chain joins TRBV19 and TRBJ2-2, with D perhaps TRBD1 (6 bases). V was pared by 4 bases and J by 14 bases, with 20 bases between. This CDR3 is built from 14 residues. Germline V gives CDR1 LNHDA, CDR2 SQIVND (reference sequence). For the CDR3, the DNA is TGTGCCAGTAGTAGTACAGGGCTAGTTGCAGAACTGTTTTTT. It codes for CASSSTGLVAELFF.

This clone was seen a single time. The chain carries TRBV9 and TRBJ2-1, with TRBD2 matching 9 bases. This CDR3 has 16 amino acids. After removal of 2 bases from V and 13 bases from J, the junction contained 16 bases not matched to a gene. The germline CDR1 and CDR2 sequences are SGDLS and YYNGEE. The CDR3, as DNA: TGTGCCAGCAGCGTTACCGCAACCGGGACTAGCTTTGGACAGTTCTTC. Translation gives CASSVTATGTSFGQFF. The whole variable domain, remainder taken from reference TRBV9 and TRBJ2-1, is DSGVTQTPKHLITATGQRVTLRCSPRSGDLSVYWYQQSLDQGLQFLIQYYNGEERAKGNILERFSAQQFPDLHSELNLSSLELGDSALYFCASSVTATGTSFGQFFGPGTRLTVL.

The V gene is TRBV28, the J gene TRBJ2-7, with 7 bases that match TRBD2. Germline V gene sequence: CDR1 MDHEN, CDR2 SYDVKM. The CDR3 runs 16 residues. The junction had 7 bases not matched to a gene; V was cut back by 2 bases and J by 0 bases. The CDR3 sequence is CASSLKFGTNSYEQYF. As DNA, the CDR3 is TGTGCCAGCAGTTTAAAATTCGGGACTAACTCCTACGAGCAGTACTTC.

As regards this clone: This sample also contains other DNA sequences that code for the same CDR3. The chain employs TRBV12-3 or TRBV12-4 and TRBJ1-1, with 7 bases aligning to TRBD1. The CDR3 loop spans 13 amino acids. V dropped 6 bases and J dropped 0; count of bases not matched to a gene: 1. In DNA form, the CDR3 reads TGTGCCAGCAGGGGACAGCTGAACACTGAAGCTTTCTTT. This codes for CASRGQLNTEAFF.

The J gene is TRBJ2-3, the V gene TRBV18, with 7 bases lining up with TRBD1. The ends lost 3 bases at V and 5 bases at J; junction bases unmatched: 8. Germline V gene sequence: CDR1 KGHSH, CDR2 LQKENI. This CDR3 is built from 15 residues. CDR3 loop: CASSPNRGEGDTQYF. In DNA form, the CDR3 reads TGTGCCAGCTCACCTAACAGGGGAGAGGGAGATACGCAGTATTTT. Using reference TRBV18 and TRBJ2-3 for the parts outside the CDR3, the full variable domain is NAGVMQNPRHLVRRRGQEARLRCSPMKGHSHVYWYRQLPEEGLKFMVYLQKENIIDESGMPKERFSAEFPKEGPSILRIQQVVRGDSAAYFCASSPNRGEGDTQYFGPGTRLTVL.

This clone was seen a single time. CDR3 sequence reads: CASSILGQVNTGELFF. The CDR3 DNA is TGTGCCAGTAGTATCTTAGGACAGGTTAACACCGGGGAGCTGTTTTTT. The rearrangement links TRBV19 to TRBJ2-2; TRBD1 matches 7 bases. This CDR3 contains 16 residues. The V gene's germline CDR1 is LNHDA and CDR2 SQIVND (reference sequence). V shed 3 bases, J shed 2 bases, and the junction held 6 bases outside the gene matches.

The rearrangement uses TRBV9 and TRBJ1-6, with unresolved D. Germline-derived CDR1 and CDR2 are SGDLS and YYNGEE. Trimming stripped 0 bases from V and 7 bases from J, with 11 bases between. The CDR3 extends over 15 amino acids. The CDR3: CASSVGADGNSPLHF. The CDR3 nucleotides read TGTGCCAGCAGCGTAGGGGCGGACGGAAATTCACCCCTCCACTTT. Combining the CDR3 with reference TRBV9 and TRBJ1-6 gives the whole variable domain DSGVTQTPKHLITATGQRVTLRCSPRSGDLSVYWYQQSLDQGLQFLIQYYNGEERAKGNILERFSAQQFPDLHSELNLSSLELGDSALYFCASSVGADGNSPLHFGNGTRLTVT.

This clone was seen only a few times. This chain uses TRBV19 with TRBJ2-2; D is ambiguous. Deletions cut 8 bases from V and 1 base from J, with 8 bases between. Per germline, CDR1 LNHDA and CDR2 SQIVND (reference sequence). CDR3 length equals 13 residues. The CDR3 here is CASPDVNTGELFF. As DNA, the CDR3 is TGTGCCAGTCCGGATGTGAACACCGGGGAGCTGTTTTTT.

The rearrangement joins TRBV14 to TRBJ2-2; 7 bases align to TRBD1. From germline, CDR1 is SGHDN and CDR2 FVKESK. This CDR3 contains 15 residues. Trimming took 2 bases from V and 6 from J; bases not matched to a gene: 6. The CDR3 DNA sequence: TGTGCCAGCAGCCAAAGACAGGGTTGGTCCGGGGAGCTGTTTTTT. This translates into CASSQRQGWSGELFF.

This sequence joins TRBV6-5 and TRBJ2-1; D is perhaps TRBD1 (7 bases). This CDR3 is 13 amino acids long. The V end was cut by 6 bases, the J end by 9 bases, with 15 bases between. Germline assignment: CDR1 MNHEY and CDR2 SVGAGI. CDR3 loop: CASREQGGGEQFF. CDR3 nucleotides: TGTGCCAGCAGAGAGCAGGGGGGAGGTGAGCAGTTCTTC.

In nucleotides, the CDR3 is TGTGCCAGCACGATGGCTAGCGGGAGTTACGAGCAGTACTTC. Its protein is CASTMASGSYEQYF. The chain has TRBV13 and TRBJ2-7; 10 nucleotides line up with TRBD2. The V gene end was trimmed by 7 bases and the J gene end by 4 bases; junction bases not matched to a gene: 7. The CDR3 has 14 residues. Germline CDR1 and CDR2: PRHDT and FYEKMQ (reference sequence). The variable domain in full, completed from reference TRBV13 and TRBJ2-7, reads AAGVIQSPRHLIKEKRETATLKCYPIPRHDTVYWYQQGPGQDPQFLISFYEKMQSDKGSIPDRFSAQQFSDYHSELNMSSLELGDSALYFCASTMASGSYEQYFGPGTRLTVT.

The V gene is TRBV6-2 or TRBV6-3, the J gene TRBJ2-2; maybe TRBD2 (5 bases). CDR1 MNHEY and CDR2 SVGEGT come from the germline V gene. The CDR3 extends over 16 amino acids. Between the trimmed V and J ends, which lost 6 bases and 2 bases, there was a span of 16 bases. CDR3 in DNA: TGTGCCAGCAGCCCGATCGCAGAGGGAAACACCGGGGAGCTGTTTTTT. As protein: CASSPIAEGNTGELFF.

The rearrangement links TRBV5-4 to TRBJ1-1, with 7 nucleotides matching TRBD1. The length of the CDR3 is 14 residues. The germline V gene encodes CDR1 SGHNT and CDR2 YYREEE (reference sequence). Trimming at V came to 5 bases and at J to 2 bases, leaving 6 bases not matched to a gene. CDR3 DNA sequence: TGTGCCAGCAGTCGACAGGGCCCAAACACTGAAGCTTTCTTT. This translates into CASSRQGPNTEAFF.

The gene calls are TRBV5-1 and TRBJ2-5; 8 bases match TRBD1. Trimming cost V 4 bases and J 5 bases; bases outside gene matches: 10. The length of the CDR3 is 15 residues. CDR1 SGHRS and CDR2 YFSETQ come from the germline V gene. DNA of the CDR3: TGCGCCAGCAGCGCCCAGGACAGGGTGTCGGAGACCCAGTACTTC. It translates to CASSAQDRVSETQYF.

V usage is TRBV25-1 and J usage is TRBJ2-7; D possibly matches TRBD1 or TRBD2 (5 bases each). V was shortened by 3 bases and J by 6 bases, with 15 bases between the two germline ends. Germline V gives CDR1 MGHDK, CDR2 SYGVNS. The CDR3 is 14 residues long. CDR3 residues: CASSEEQWGSEQYF. The CDR3 coding sequence is TGTGCCAGCAGTGAGGAACAGTGGGGGTCCGAGCAGTACTTC.

V gene TRBV5-4 combines with J gene TRBJ1-2, with D possibly matching TRBD1 (5 bases). CDR1 SGHNT and CDR2 YYREEE come from the germline V gene (reference sequence). CDR3 length equals 14 residues. The germline V and J ends were trimmed by 3 bases and 2 bases, with 11 bases remaining between them. The CDR3 nucleotides read TGTGCCAGCAGCTCGGGCGGGGCCAACTATGGCTACACCTTC. Its protein product is CASSSGGANYGYTF.

This CDR3 is CASSYLDRDHQPQHF. For the CDR3, the DNA is TGTGCCAGCAGTTACCTTGACAGGGATCATCAGCCCCAGCATTTT. This chain joins TRBV6-2 or TRBV6-3 and TRBJ1-5; 7 bases are a match to TRBD1. Looked up from germline, CDR1 is MNHEY and CDR2 is SVGEGT. V was pared by 2 bases and J by 5 bases, with 6 bases of the junction left unmatched. This CDR3 contains 15 residues.

This chain connects TRBV2 to TRBJ1-1; possible D gene TRBD1, 6 bases. Trimming shortened V by 5 bases and J by 5 bases, and 30 bases separated the two germline ends. CDR1 SNHLY and CDR2 FYNNEI come from the germline V gene. The CDR3 consists of 19 residues. The CDR3 region has the DNA TGTGCCAGCAGTCCCGGGACACCCGCTACTAAACCCACAATGACTGAAGCTTTCTTT. This gives the protein CASSPGTPATKPTMTEAFF.

V is TRBV7-6 and J is TRBJ2-1, with unresolved D. V was clipped by 2 bases and J by 4 bases, with 12 bases between them. The V gene's germline CDR1 is SGHVS and CDR2 FNYEAQ. There are 15 residues in the CDR3. The CDR3, as DNA: TGTGCCAGCAGCTTACTATCGGGCCTTTACAATGAGCAGTTCTTC. Translation gives CASSLLSGLYNEQFF.

This clone was observed once. This sequence joins TRBV5-1 and TRBJ2-7; D is unclear. CDR1 is SGHRS, CDR2 YFSETQ, per germline. Trimming removed 0 bases at V and 2 bases at J, with 9 bases between. The CDR3 contains 14 residues. The DNA for the CDR3 is TGCGCCAGCAGCTTGGCCCGTGGAACCTACGAGCAGTACTTC. This sequence encodes CASSLARGTYEQYF.

A single count supports this clone. The chain combines TRBV24-1 with TRBJ2-2, with D perhaps TRBD2 (5 bases). CDR3 length: 14 residues. Germline V lookup: CDR1 KGHDR, CDR2 SFDVKD. Trimming took 9 bases from V and 7 from J, leaving 17 bases between them. The CDR3 reads CATAKSLAYGELFF. In nucleotides, the CDR3 is TGTGCCACCGCCAAAAGCTTAGCGTACGGGGAGCTGTTTTTT.

The chain carries TRBV7-9 and TRBJ2-1; D call uncertain. The CDR3 runs 17 residues. Germline CDR1 SEHNR, CDR2 FQNEAQ (reference sequence). Between the trimmed V and J ends, which lost 5 bases and 0 bases, there was a span of 17 bases. CDR3 region: CASSPPLRRSSYNEQFF. The CDR3 bases are TGTGCCAGCAGCCCACCCCTCCGGCGAAGCTCCTACAATGAGCAGTTCTTC. The variable domain in full, completed from reference TRBV7-9 and TRBJ2-1, reads DTGVSQNPRHKITKRGQNVTFRCDPISEHNRLYWYRQTLGQGPEFLTYFQNEAQLEKSRLLSDRFSAERPKGSFSTLEIQRTEQGDSAMYLCASSPPLRRSSYNEQFFGPGTRLTVL.

The chain carries TRBV19 and TRBJ1-2; D may be TRBD1 (5 bases). The germline V gene has CDR1 LNHDA and CDR2 SQIVND (reference sequence). V gave up 7 bases and J gave up 9 bases, with 18 bases separating them. The CDR3 spans 13 residues. The CDR3 DNA is TGTGCCAGTAATCTCCAGGGTGGGGAAAGCTACACCTTC. Its translation: CASNLQGGESYTF.

This rearrangement joins TRBV6-1 to TRBJ1-4; TRBD1 is a possible D gene (6 bases). V lost 2 bases and J 8 bases, leaving 9 bases between the germline ends. Germline V gives CDR1 MNHNS, CDR2 SASEGT. The CDR3 has 13 amino acids. CDR3 residues: CASSEQGWEKLFF. CDR3 nucleotide sequence: TGTGCCAGCAGTGAACAGGGGTGGGAAAAACTGTTTTTT.

The rearrangement uses TRBV5-1 and TRBJ1-6; 7 bases fit TRBD1. The V gene's germline CDR1 is SGHRS and CDR2 YFSETQ. There are 18 residues in the CDR3. V was pared by 0 bases and J by 7 bases, with 13 bases of the junction left unmatched. CDR3 nucleotides: TGCGCCAGCAGCTTGGGGAACCAGGGGGGCGCTTGGAATTCACCCCTCCACTTT. It codes for CASSLGNQGGAWNSPLHF.

This chain links TRBV29-1 with TRBJ2-5; TRBD1 matches at 9 bases. V lost 6 bases to trimming and J lost 5 bases; unmatched junction nucleotides: 1. This CDR3 spans 11 amino acids. The germline V gene encodes CDR1 SQVTM and CDR2 ANQGSEA. In nucleotides, the CDR3 is TGCAGCGTCGGACAGGGGGAGACCCAGTACTTC. Its protein product is CSVGQGETQYF.

The V and J genes are TRBV18 and TRBJ1-4; D not certain. The V gene's germline CDR1 is KGHSH and CDR2 LQKENI. With 10 bases removed from V and 0 bases from J, the gap between germline ends came to 9 bases. The CDR3 loop spans 13 amino acids. The DNA of the CDR3 is TGTGCCACCGGTGAATCAACTAATGAAAAACTGTTTTTT. It is translated as CATGESTNEKLFF.

CDR3 in amino acids: CASSPRQSRETQYF. CDR3 in DNA: TGCGCCAGCAGCCCTCGACAGTCGCGAGAGACCCAGTACTTC. The V and J genes are TRBV4-3 and TRBJ2-5, with D possibly TRBD1 on 5 matching bases. Per the germline V gene, CDR1 is LGHNA and CDR2 is YSLEER. V was trimmed by 4 bases and J by 4 bases, leaving 13 bases between them. CDR3 length: 14 residues.